This T cell receptor beta chain was recovered during a study of blood T cell repertoires in COVID-19. This clone appeared a single time. There are 14 residues in the CDR3. The germline CDR1 and CDR2 sequences are LNHDA and SQIVND (reference sequence). V shed 5 bases, J shed 5 bases, and the junction held 8 bases outside the gene matches. TCRdb keeps only in-frame clones here, not all; method: immunoSEQ multiplex PCR. The sample has about 120,000 clones, 85% seen once. The chain employs TRBV19 and TRBJ1-1, with TRBD1 matching 7 bases. The source is a woman of 80 years or more with acute or convalescent COVID-19. Sequencing was done on a sample of peripheral blood. As DNA, the CDR3 is TGTGCCAGTAGTGAAACAGGGGCCCGGACTGAAGCTTTCTTT. Amino acid sequence: CASSETGARTEAFF.